This paragraph covers one T cell receptor (beta chain) sequence. This CDR3 region has 13 residues. V lost 5 bases, J lost 6 bases, and 13 bases lay in between. Germline V gene lookup returns CDR1 SGHAT and CDR2 FQNNGV. This specimen belongs to a study of sequential checkpoint blockade in melanoma. In the study overall: Randomization was 1:1 between first-line nivolumab→ipilimumab and ipilimumab→nivolumab. Maintenance nivolumab came after either treatment sequence.

Treatment defined: randomized to nivolumab then ipilimumab (arm A) or the reverse (arm B). None of the patients previously received DNA-damaging chemotherapy. Live CD3+CD8+ CD19− CD56− cells were sorted from PBMCs. The assay was immunoSEQ multiplex PCR, and TCRdb's table has in-frame clones only and misses some. The repertoire holds 15,000 to 20,000 clones, over 55% seen once, with about a fifth in the top ten. The material sequenced was CD8+ T cells sorted from blood (inferred from file names), taken from a patient given nivolumab and ipilimumab in sequence. The chain carries TRBV11-2 and TRBJ1-1; tentatively, D is TRBD1 (6 bases). This receptor was obtained from a human donor with melanoma. The chain's CDR3 is CASSRWDIAEAFF. The DNA for the CDR3 is TGTGCCAGCAGCCGGTGGGACATCGCTGAAGCTTTCTTT. The variable domain in full, completed from reference TRBV11-2 and TRBJ1-1, reads EAGVAQSPRYKIIEKRQSVAFWCNPISGHATLYWYQQILGQGPKLLIQFQNNGVVDDSQLPKDRFSAERLKGVDSTLKIQPAKLEDSAVYLCASSRWDIAEAFFGQGTRLTVV.